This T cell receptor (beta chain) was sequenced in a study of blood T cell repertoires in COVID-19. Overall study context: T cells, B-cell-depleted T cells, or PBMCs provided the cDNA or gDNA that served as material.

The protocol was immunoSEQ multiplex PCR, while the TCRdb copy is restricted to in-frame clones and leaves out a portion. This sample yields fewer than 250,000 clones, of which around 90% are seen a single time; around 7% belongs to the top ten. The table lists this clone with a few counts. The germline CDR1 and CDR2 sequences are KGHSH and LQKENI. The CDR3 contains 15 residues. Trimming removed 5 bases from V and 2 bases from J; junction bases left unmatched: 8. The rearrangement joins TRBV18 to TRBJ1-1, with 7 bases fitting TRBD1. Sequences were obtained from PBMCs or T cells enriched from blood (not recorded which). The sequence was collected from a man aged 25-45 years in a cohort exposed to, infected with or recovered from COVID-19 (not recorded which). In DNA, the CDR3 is TGTGCCAGCTCAACCGACGACAGGGCAAACACTGAAGCTTTCTTT. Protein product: CASSTDDRANTEAFF.